The T cell receptor (beta chain) described here comes from a study of identical twins. Overall study results and limits: For cord blood, abundant beta clonotypes had fewer insertions, unlike memory repertoires, which showed none.

This clonotype showed up just a few times. What it recognizes is unknown. Each CDR3 protein gets one entry after TCRdb re-called the 5' RACE reads with MiXCR. This table has about 240,000 distinct CDR3 sequences, 6% to 8% appearing once. The CDR3 has 18 amino acids. The V end was cut by 4 bases, the J end by 4 bases, with 23 bases between. These data were likewise used in another study, on yellow fever vaccine responses in identical twins. As that report states: Twins showed a vaccine T cell response that reportedly seemed partly convergent, partly personalized.

Sequenced sample: CD8+ T cells sorted from blood. The chain links TRBV12-3 or TRBV12-4 to TRBJ2-1, with D perhaps matching TRBD1 (6 bases). The source of this sequence is a woman between 18 and 29 years old in good health. This CDR3 reads CASSYPPPGHSQYNEQFF. The CDR3 DNA sequence: TGTGCCAGCAGTTATCCACCACCGGGACACTCTCAATACAATGAGCAGTTCTTC.